Below, 20 T cell receptor beta chains from the same sample are listed, as sequenced in a study of cytomegalovirus exposure and HLA in healthy donors. Both 60 Vbeta primers and 13 Jbeta primers went into the PCR. Produced via immunoSEQ multiplex PCR; TCRdb's table is partial and in-frame only. Among over 85,000 clones listed, 60% to 80% were seen once. Sequenced: PBMCs. These receptors all stem from a female donor in good health and CMV-seronegative.

This chain links TRBV11-2 with TRBJ2-2, with 8 nucleotides matching TRBD2. Losses at the gene ends were 3 bases for V and 7 bases for J; bases not matched to a gene: 16. Germline CDR1 is SGHAT and CDR2 is FQNNGV. CDR3 size: 18 residues. CDR3 sequence: CASSFLPPAGGRVGELFF. In DNA form, the CDR3 reads TGTGCCAGCAGCTTCCTCCCCCCCGCGGGAGGTAGAGTCGGGGAGCTGTTTTTT.

The table lists this clone with a few counts. This chain joins TRBV7-2 and TRBJ1-1; D not certain. Per germline, CDR1 SGHTA and CDR2 FQGNSA. Trimming took off 1 base at V and 1 base at J, with 4 bases between the two ends. CDR3 length: 13 amino acids. The CDR3 DNA reads as TGTGCCAGCAGCTTAGTTCGGAACACTGAAGCTTTCTTT. Its protein product is CASSLVRNTEAFF.

The CDR3 DNA follows: TGTGCCAGTAGTATTGACGATACGGGGAGCTATGGCTACACCTTC. Translation: CASSIDDTGSYGYTF. The V gene is TRBV19, the J gene TRBJ1-2; D remains ambiguous. The CDR3 extends over 15 amino acids. The germline V and J ends were trimmed by 3 bases and 4 bases, with 15 bases remaining between them. The germline V gene encodes CDR1 LNHDA and CDR2 SQIVND (reference sequence). Drawing the rest from reference TRBV19 and TRBJ1-2, the complete variable domain is DGGITQSPKYLFRKEGQNVTLSCEQNLNHDAMYWYRQDPGQGLRLIYYSQIVNDFQKGDIAEGYSVSREKKESFPLTVTSAQKNPTAFYLCASSIDDTGSYGYTFGSGTRLTVV.

This clone turned up a few times. CDR3 sequence (DNA): TGTGCCAGCAGCTTAACTCCGGCTAGCGGGAGGGGGTCAGATACGCAGTATTTT. It translates to CASSLTPASGRGSDTQYF. The V gene is TRBV7-3, the J gene TRBJ2-3, with TRBD2 matching 12 bases. J lost 4 bases, V lost 0 bases, and 8 bases had no gene match. Germline V CDR1 and CDR2: SGHTA, FQGTGA. The CDR3 is made up of 18 amino acids.

The chain is built from TRBV6-5 and TRBJ1-2; tentatively, D is TRBD1 (6 bases). The germline V gene has CDR1 MNHEY and CDR2 SVGAGI. The length of the CDR3 is 13 residues. Between the trimmed V and J ends, which lost 6 bases and 4 bases, there was a span of 12 bases. The CDR3 nucleotides read TGTGCCAGCAGCTCACAGGGTGGCTATGGCTACACCTTC. Translating gives CASSSQGGYGYTF.

This chain connects TRBV4-1 to TRBJ2-3, with TRBD1 matching 8 bases. This CDR3 is 20 amino acids long. Trimming cost V 1 base and J 4 bases; bases outside gene matches: 19. Germline loops: CDR1 MGHRA, CDR2 YSYEKL. DNA of the CDR3: TGCGCCAGCAGCCAAGTTAAGGACAGGGCTCGGATAGGGACGGCAGATACGCAGTATTTT. Residues: CASSQVKDRARIGTADTQYF.

This clone came up a few times. The chain carries TRBV4-1 and TRBJ2-1; D perhaps matches TRBD2 (5 bases). Trimming removed 0 bases from V and 8 bases from J, with 11 bases in between. This CDR3 contains 14 residues. Germline CDR1 is MGHRA and CDR2 is YSYEKL. In nucleotides, the CDR3 is TGCGCCAGCAGCCAAGACGTTCTAGCAGATGAGCAGTTCTTC. Translated, it gives CASSQDVLADEQFF.

Remarks on this clone: Other DNA sequences from this sample encode an identical CDR3 as well. V is TRBV19 and J is TRBJ1-5, with D maybe TRBD1 (5 bases). The CDR3 contains 13 residues. V gave up 6 bases and J gave up 2 bases, with 8 bases separating them. The germline CDR1 and CDR2 sequences are LNHDA and SQIVND (reference sequence). DNA of the CDR3: TGTGCCAGTAGCCCACAGGGCAATCAGCCCCAGCATTTT. Its protein product is CASSPQGNQPQHF.

This clone was recorded a few times. The chain carries TRBV29-1 and TRBJ2-3, with 10 bases matching TRBD2. This CDR3 region has 14 residues. After removal of 5 bases from V and 5 bases from J, the junction contained 7 bases not matched to a gene. Germline CDR1 reads SQVTM; CDR2 reads ANQGSEA. DNA of the CDR3: TGCAGCGTTCCGGGACTAGCGAACGGAGATACGCAGTATTTT. Translating it yields CSVPGLANGDTQYF.

V gene TRBV7-2 combines with J gene TRBJ2-5; 12 nucleotides align to TRBD2. The CDR3 is 13 residues long. V trimming: 4 bases; J trimming: 13 bases; junction bases outside the gene matches: 7. From germline, CDR1 is SGHTA and CDR2 FQGNSA. The CDR3 sequence: CASSSTSGGLRYF. CDR3 nucleotides: TGTGCCAGCAGCTCTACTAGCGGGGGGCTCCGGTACTTC.

V and J are TRBV29-1 and TRBJ1-1; no clear D gene. The germline V gene has CDR1 SQVTM and CDR2 ANQGSEA. The CDR3 has 12 residues. The germline V and J ends were trimmed by 6 bases and 1 base, with 9 bases remaining between them. CDR3 in amino acids: CSVLSGNTEAFF. In DNA, the CDR3 is TGCAGCGTCCTAAGCGGGAACACTGAAGCTTTCTTT.

This chain connects TRBV28 to TRBJ2-6, with D perhaps TRBD2 (7 bases). The CDR3 loop spans 15 amino acids. Trimming left V 6 bases short and J 4 bases short, with 13 bases between. Germline assignment: CDR1 MDHEN and CDR2 SYDVKM. Here the CDR3 DNA reads TGTGCCAGCAGCGAGGGGGGGAGCGGGGCCAACGTCCTGACTTTC. Translation gives CASSEGGSGANVLTF.

The chain is built from TRBV19 and TRBJ1-2; a possible D gene is TRBD1 (5 bases). The V end was cut by 6 bases, the J end by 4 bases, with 12 bases between. This CDR3 is built from 13 residues. Germline CDR1 is LNHDA and CDR2 is SQIVND (reference sequence). DNA of the CDR3: TGTGCCAGTAGAGGGGATATATCCTATGGCTACACCTTC. Its protein product is CASRGDISYGYTF.

The chain couples TRBV6-5 to TRBJ1-2; D gene uncertain. The CDR3 runs 13 residues. CDR1 and CDR2 from the germline V gene are MNHEY and SVGAGI. Trimming removed 0 bases at V and 4 bases at J, with 6 bases between. DNA for the CDR3: TGTGCCAGCAGTTACTCTATCGGCTATGGCTACACCTTC. It yields the protein CASSYSIGYGYTF.

This sequence joins TRBV7-9 and TRBJ2-1; 7 positions match TRBD1. The CDR3 covers 15 residues. Germline trimming cut 4 bases from V and 9 bases from J; bases unmatched to any gene: 12. Germline V lookup: CDR1 SEHNR, CDR2 FQNEAQ (reference sequence). CDR3 amino acids: CASSSLRGQHGEQFF. The CDR3 DNA reads as TGTGCCAGCAGCTCCTTGAGGGGACAGCACGGTGAGCAGTTCTTC.

This clone has a handful of counts. V is TRBV19 and J is TRBJ2-1; TRBD2 matches 11 bases. The CDR3 is 15 amino acids. The germline gives CDR1 LNHDA, CDR2 SQIVND (reference sequence). V was clipped by 9 bases and J by 7 bases; unmatched bases: 11. CDR3 coding DNA: TGTGCCAGCCACCACCCCCTAGCGGGGGGAAATGAGCAGTTCTTC. Encoded protein: CASHHPLAGGNEQFF.

V gene TRBV7-9 combines with J gene TRBJ2-1; TRBD2 matches 10 bases. V gave up 4 bases and J gave up 8 bases; unmatched junction bases: 11. This CDR3 spans 16 amino acids. Germline lookup yields CDR1 SEHNR and CDR2 FQNEAQ (reference sequence). For the CDR3, the DNA is TGTGCCAGCAGCTCCCTAAAGAGCGGGAGGGCCCATGAGCAGTTCTTC. Translation gives CASSSLKSGRAHEQFF.

V usage is TRBV9 and J usage is TRBJ2-1; 10 bases are shared with TRBD2. Germline V gene lookup returns CDR1 SGDLS and CDR2 YYNGEE. This CDR3 comprises 19 residues. Trimming removed 0 bases from V and 9 bases from J; junction bases left unmatched: 18. The CDR3 reads CASSVVPSGGHEPSREQFF. As DNA, the CDR3 is TGTGCCAGCAGCGTAGTCCCTAGCGGGGGCCACGAGCCTTCTCGTGAGCAGTTCTTC.

On this clone itself: At one of its ends the junction is not consistent with the germline gene, which may arise from a read error. The chain links TRBV7-9 to TRBJ1-1; 7 nucleotides agree with TRBD1. The CDR3 contains 15 residues. Germline lookup yields CDR1 SEHNR and CDR2 FQNEAQ (reference sequence). The CDR3 region has the DNA TGTTCCAGCCTAAAACTGGGACAGACGAACACTGAAGCTTTCTTT. This gives the protein CSSLKLGQTNTEAFF.

The V and J genes are TRBV30 and TRBJ2-6, with a possible D match to TRBD2 (5 bases). Germline V lookup: CDR1 GTSNPN, CDR2 SVGIG (reference sequence). CDR3 length: 14 residues. The germline V and J ends were trimmed by 0 bases and 2 bases, with 5 bases remaining between them. This CDR3 is CAWSVLAGANVLTF. CDR3 bases: TGTGCCTGGAGTGTACTAGCTGGGGCCAACGTCCTGACTTTC.